This is a list of T cell receptor beta chains from one sample in a study of T-cell memory formation after mild COVID-19. TCRdb re-called the 5' RACE reads with MiXCR, one entry per CDR3 protein. The sample records just under 550,000 distinct CDR3 sequences, over 20% being singletons. The sequenced material came from PBMCs or a T cell subset sorted from them (not recorded which). These receptor sequences come from an adult woman who had mild COVID-19 (a few samples of this study predate the infection). Cell type and time point are not known. The CDR3 runs from the conserved cysteine through the conserved F or W. The D gene is left open where the match is weak. A clone size is listed for some rows: how often the clone was seen (once, few, many), or a class if it is expanded.

TRBD1	few	TRBJ2-7	TRBV20-1	CSAWDRGFNEQYF	TGCAGTGCGTGGGACAGGGGTTTTAACGAGCAGTACTTC
TRBD1	.	TRBJ2-7	TRBV24-1	CATSDSGTADEQYF	TGTGCCACCAGTGATTCAGGGACAGCCGACGAGCAGTACTTC
.	few	TRBJ2-1	TRBV10-3	CAIMGGYDEQFF	TGTGCCATCATGGGGGGATATGATGAGCAGTTCTTC
.	.	TRBJ1-5	TRBV3-1	CASSQGQVPNQPQHF	TGTGCCAGCAGCCAAGGGCAGGTCCCCAATCAGCCCCAGCATTTT
TRBD1	few	TRBJ2-1	TRBV7-8	CASSSRDRDNEQFF	TGTGCCAGCAGCTCCCGGGACAGGGACAATGAGCAGTTCTTC
.	.	TRBJ2-5	TRBV24-1	CATSDFSLGQETQYF	TGTGCCACCAGTGATTTTTCCCTAGGTCAAGAGACCCAGTACTTC
.	.	TRBJ2-2	TRBV4-1	CASSQEDRGGELFF	TGCGCCAGCAGCCAAGAGGACCGAGGCGGGGAGCTGTTTTTT
.	.	TRBJ2-7	TRBV7-8	CASSLAAGKSSYEQYF	TGTGCCAGCAGCTTAGCGGCAGGGAAGAGCTCCTACGAGCAGTACTTC
TRBD1	.	TRBJ1-1	TRBV2	CASSGDRGATEAFF	TGTGCCAGCAGTGGAGACAGGGGGGCCACTGAAGCTTTCTTT
TRBD2	.	TRBJ2-7	TRBV20-1	CSASPPTGLGLGNEQYF	TGCAGTGCTAGTCCCCCAACAGGGTTGGGACTAGGAAACGAGCAGTACTTC
.	.	TRBJ2-7	TRBV6-2/TRBV6-3	CASSYSIGRGVYEQYF	TGTGCCAGCAGTTACTCGATTGGCCGGGGAGTCTACGAGCAGTACTTC
.	few	TRBJ2-3	TRBV4-3	CASSQGEKYTDTQYF	TGCGCCAGCAGCCAAGGGGAAAAGTACACAGATACGCAGTATTTT
TRBD2	few	TRBJ2-1	TRBV20-1	CSAIGGRAYNEQFF	TGCAGTGCTATTGGCGGGAGGGCCTACAATGAGCAGTTCTTC
TRBD1	.	TRBJ1-4	TRBV4-1	CASSLVGTDLREKLFF	TGCGCCAGCAGCCTAGTCGGGACAGATCTACGTGAAAAACTGTTTTTT
TRBD2	.	TRBJ2-5	TRBV5-1	CASSTNQAGGRETQYF	TGCGCCAGCAGCACCAACCAGGCGGGGGGGCGCGAGACCCAGTACTTC
TRBD1	.	TRBJ1-5	TRBV24-1	CATSDHTGTGNQPQHF	TGTGCCACCAGTGACCACACAGGGACAGGGAATCAGCCCCAGCATTTT
.	few	TRBJ2-3	TRBV7-3	CASSLQGGPKADTQYF	TGTGCCAGCAGCCTCCAGGGGGGCCCAAAGGCAGATACGCAGTATTTT
.	.	TRBJ2-3	TRBV24-1	CATSDFRGGTDTQYF	TGTGCCACCAGTGATTTCCGCGGGGGCACAGATACGCAGTATTTT
TRBD1	few	TRBJ1-2	TRBV15	CATSRDLTGANYGYTF	TGTGCCACCAGCAGAGATTTGACAGGGGCTAACTATGGCTACACCTTC
TRBD2	many	TRBJ2-1	TRBV5-6	CASSRLAGREQFF	TGTGCCAGCAGTCGCCTAGCGGGAAGGGAGCAGTTCTTC
TRBD1	.	TRBJ2-7	TRBV5-1	CASRAAGTGTYEQYF	TGCGCCAGCAGAGCCGCCGGGACAGGGACCTACGAGCAGTACTTC
.	many	TRBJ2-7	TRBV4-2	CASSQGGLGGHEQYF	TGTGCCAGCAGCCAAGGAGGTCTCGGGGGGCACGAGCAGTACTTC
.	.	TRBJ2-7	TRBV11-2	CASSLGPGTGPTYEQYF	TGTGCCAGCAGCTTAGGGCCGGGAACAGGGCCCACCTACGAGCAGTACTTC
TRBD1	.	TRBJ1-4	TRBV6-5	CASSYLGTGVPNEKLFF	TGTGCCAGCAGTTACCTTGGGACAGGGGTCCCTAATGAAAAACTGTTTTTT
.	.	TRBJ1-1	TRBV14	CASEIFSGSTEAFF	TGTGCCAGCGAGATCTTCTCGGGATCCACTGAAGCTTTCTTT
TRBD2	few	TRBJ2-7	TRBV12-3/TRBV12-4	CASSTLSGRGAYEQYF	TGTGCCAGCAGCACCCTGAGCGGGAGAGGGGCCTACGAGCAGTACTTC
TRBD2	.	TRBJ2-1	TRBV11-2	CASRSSGGNEQFF	TGTGCCAGCAGATCTAGCGGGGGTAATGAGCAGTTCTTC
.	few	TRBJ2-7	TRBV20-1	CSARIRGGAYEQYF	TGCAGTGCTAGAATACGAGGGGGGGCCTACGAGCAGTACTTC
.	many	TRBJ2-2	TRBV4-2	CASSLDSSTGELFF	TGTGCCAGCAGCCTAGACAGTTCCACCGGGGAGCTGTTTTTT
.	.	TRBJ2-3	TRBV5-6	CASSTEGTDTQYF	TGTGCCAGCAGCACTGAGGGCACAGATACGCAGTATTTT
TRBD2	few	TRBJ2-3	TRBV30	CAWSVGLAGHTDTQYF	TGTGCCTGGAGTGTGGGACTAGCGGGACACACAGATACGCAGTATTTT
.	few	TRBJ2-3	TRBV11-3	CASSLLEDTQYF	TGTGCCAGCAGTTTACTGGAAGATACGCAGTATTTT
.	few	TRBJ2-6	TRBV20-1	CSARSSDILISGANVLTF	TGCAGTGCTAGGTCGTCGGACATACTTATCTCTGGGGCCAACGTCCTGACTTTC
.	few	TRBJ2-2	TRBV6-6	CASSYSAGSTGELFF	TGTGCCAGCAGTTACTCTGCAGGGTCAACCGGGGAGCTGTTTTTT
.	.	TRBJ2-7	TRBV19	CASSSRGGQRSVRQYF	TGTGCCAGTAGTTCCAGAGGAGGCCAACGGTCCGTTCGGCAGTACTTC
.	.	TRBJ2-3	TRBV7-8	CASSPLGGSGTDTQYF	TGTGCCAGCAGCCCCCTTGGAGGCTCCGGGACAGATACGCAGTATTTT
TRBD2	few	TRBJ2-3	TRBV6-6	CASNPLGLAGGYTDTQYF	TGTGCCAGCAATCCCCTGGGACTAGCGGGAGGGTACACAGATACGCAGTATTTT
TRBD1	.	TRBJ1-4	TRBV5-1	CASSGGQDATNEKLFF	TGCGCCAGCAGCGGGGGACAGGATGCAACTAATGAAAAACTGTTTTTT
TRBD2	few	TRBJ2-1	TRBV12-3/TRBV12-4	CASSLASGRAGQFF	TGTGCCAGCAGTTTGGCTAGCGGGAGGGCTGGGCAGTTCTTC
.	.	TRBJ1-6	TRBV25-1	CASSELGRWSPLHF	TGTGCCAGCAGTGAACTGGGTCGGTGGTCACCCCTCCACTTT
TRBD2	few	TRBJ2-2	TRBV19	CASSIGTSGGTGELFF	TGTGCCAGTAGTATCGGGACTAGTGGGGGGACCGGGGAGCTGTTTTTT
TRBD1	.	TRBJ1-1	TRBV19	CASSIGTGMAFF	TGTGCCAGTAGTATAGGGACAGGGATGGCTTTCTTT
.	.	TRBJ1-1	TRBV5-1	CASSSYTVTDRNTEAFF	TGCGCCAGCAGCTCCTATACCGTAACGGACAGAAACACTGAAGCTTTCTTT